This T cell receptor (beta chain) was found in a study of graft-versus-host responses after intestinal transplantation. Study summary: Tacrolimus plus steroids were given to all recipients for 3 to 4 years, preceded by anti-thymocyte globulin induction.

As for this clone: Its antigen is not known.

The ends were cut back, 7 bases at V and 3 bases at J, with 12 bases in the middle. CDR3 size: 13 residues. CDR1 is LGHNA, CDR2 YNFKEQ, per germline. Assay used: immunoSEQ multiplex PCR; TCRdb lists only in-frame clones, some missing. Counted here are more than 85,000 clones, about 93% occurring once; the ten biggest clones make up about 0.51%. The TCR originated in a human donor who received an intestinal transplant. The sample was unstimulated CD8+ T cells sorted from spleen or lymph node cells, taken before intestinal transplant. V is TRBV4-2 and J is TRBJ1-1; D is possibly TRBD1 (5 bases). CDR3 in DNA: TGTGCCAGCACCACGGGGGGAGACACTGAAGCTTTCTTT. Its translation: CASTTGGDTEAFF.